These T cell receptor beta chains were read from a single sample in a study of beta chain features in type 1 diabetes. Only in-frame clones appear in the TCRdb table, and some are missing; sequencing was by immunoSEQ multiplex PCR. The data show 810,000 or so clones, with roughly a sixth seen just once and around 0.02% held by the top ten. The sequenced sample consisted of naive CD4+ T cells from blood. The receptors stem from a woman in her late teens or twenties in good health. CDR3s include the opening cysteine and the closing phenylalanine or tryptophan. Where a row states a size, it is once, few, many or the class of an expanded clone; other rows omit it.

V gene	clone size	J gene	CDR3 protein
TRBV19	few	TRBJ2-1	CASKVGGTDEQFF
TRBV11-3	-	TRBJ2-5	CASSLGRGFGETQYF
TRBV15	-	TRBJ2-7	CATSRSYGGVQSYEQYF
TRBV10-1	-	TRBJ2-7	CASRGDHYEQYF
TRBV9	few	TRBJ2-7	CASSAGSRLAVYEQYF
TRBV28	-	TRBJ2-3	CASSLWGLAGVSDTQYF
TRBV5-4	-	TRBJ2-7	CASSLDAYEQYF
TRBV7-2	-	TRBJ1-1	CASSLVENTEAFF
TRBV2	-	TRBJ2-4	CASSESSGRAKNIQYF
TRBV5-1	few	TRBJ2-1	CASSWVGLHNEQFF
TRBV9	few	TRBJ2-2	CASSEGLGNTGELFF
TRBV9	-	TRBJ2-3	CASKGNTDTQYF
TRBV7-8	few	TRBJ2-7	CASSFNLGALSEQYF
TRBV19	few	TRBJ2-5	CASSITTGTSGRETQYF
TRBV7-2	few	TRBJ2-1	CASSPTSGPYNEQFF
TRBV25-1	-	TRBJ2-1	CASNSGSSYNEQFF
TRBV5-5	-	TRBJ1-5	CASSPTGGNQPQHF
TRBV28	-	TRBJ2-5	CASNPRDQETQYF
TRBV7-3	-	TRBJ2-1	CASGLAESLYNEQFF
TRBV28	-	TRBJ2-7	CASSSTTGLYEQYF
TRBV27	few	TRBJ2-7	CASATATSGRTYEQYF
TRBV7-2	few	TRBJ2-5	CASSANREETQYF
TRBV5-1	-	TRBJ2-1	CASSSQLATEQFF
TRBV29-1	few	TRBJ2-3	CSGGASPTQYF
TRBV6-6	-	TRBJ1-1	CASRNRAANTEAFF
TRBV4-1	-	TRBJ2-7	CASSQPGQSYEQYF
TRBV7-3	few	TRBJ2-5	CASSLRARETQYF
TRBV18	few	TRBJ2-5	CASSPPAQPETQYF
TRBV2	few	TRBJ2-2	CASSDAAGTNTGELFF
TRBV4-3	many	TRBJ2-1	CASSQDNYNEQFF
TRBV6-6	-	TRBJ2-1	CASSPGAGRQFF
TRBV7-6	few	TRBJ2-1	CASSRQGTYNEQFF
TRBV7-9	-	TRBJ1-2	CASSLAWGTDGYGYTF
TRBV28	-	TRBJ2-3	CASSRLAGGPGVDTQYF
TRBV9	-	TRBJ2-7	CASSVRAGLTYEQYF